The present entry profiles one TCR beta chain with its context. V dropped 0 bases and J dropped 5; count of bases not matched to a gene: 8. Germline V gene lookup returns CDR1 SQVTM and CDR2 ANQGSEA. The CDR3 length is 18 residues. The entry originates in a study of blood T cell repertoires in COVID-19. Study as a whole: Donors in the United States, Italy and Spain gave samples during acute or convalescent COVID-19. Sources were T cells, B-cell-depleted T cells, or PBMCs; the material itself was cDNA or gDNA.

In the study's own analysis: By means of reference gene primer amplification, nucleated cell counts were estimated. Clones were read by immunoSEQ multiplex PCR, and TCRdb kept only the in-frame ones, dropping some. V and J calls and clone size follow that table, whereas D and trimming were derived from the DNA. The sample records over 250,000 clones, around nine tenths being singletons. This chain connects TRBV29-1 to TRBJ2-3; 16 bases are shared with TRBD2. The receptor comes from a woman aged 55-70 years with acute or convalescent COVID-19. The sample was peripheral blood. As DNA, the CDR3 is TGCAGCGTTGAAGATCGGGGACTAGCGGGGGGGCCGATAGATACGCAGTATTTT. Translation: CSVEDRGLAGGPIDTQYF.